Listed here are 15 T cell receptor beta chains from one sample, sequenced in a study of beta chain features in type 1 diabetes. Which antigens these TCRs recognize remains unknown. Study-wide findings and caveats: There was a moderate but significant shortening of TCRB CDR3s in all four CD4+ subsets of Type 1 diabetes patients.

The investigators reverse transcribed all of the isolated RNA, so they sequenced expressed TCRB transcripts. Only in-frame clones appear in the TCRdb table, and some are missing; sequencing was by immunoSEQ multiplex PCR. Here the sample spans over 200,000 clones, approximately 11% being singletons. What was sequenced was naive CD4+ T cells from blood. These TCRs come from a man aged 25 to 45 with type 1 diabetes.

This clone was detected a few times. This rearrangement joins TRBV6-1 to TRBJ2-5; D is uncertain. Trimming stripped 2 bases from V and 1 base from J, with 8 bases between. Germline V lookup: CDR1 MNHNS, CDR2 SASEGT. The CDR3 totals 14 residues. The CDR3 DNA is TGTGCCAGCAGTGAATCAGCGATCCAAGAGACCCAGTACTTC. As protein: CASSESAIQETQYF.

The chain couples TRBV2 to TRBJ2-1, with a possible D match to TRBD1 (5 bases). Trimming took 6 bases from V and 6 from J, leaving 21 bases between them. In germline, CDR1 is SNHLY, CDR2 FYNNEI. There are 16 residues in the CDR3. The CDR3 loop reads CASRAPVYNQGNEQFF. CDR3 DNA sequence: TGTGCCAGCAGGGCCCCGGTCTATAATCAGGGCAATGAGCAGTTCTTC.

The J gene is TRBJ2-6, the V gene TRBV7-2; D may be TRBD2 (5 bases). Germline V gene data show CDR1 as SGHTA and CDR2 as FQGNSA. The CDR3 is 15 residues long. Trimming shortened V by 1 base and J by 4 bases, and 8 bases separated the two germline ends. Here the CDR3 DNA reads TGTGCCAGCAGCTTAGGAGGAGGCGGGGCCAACGTCCTGACTTTC. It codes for CASSLGGGGANVLTF.

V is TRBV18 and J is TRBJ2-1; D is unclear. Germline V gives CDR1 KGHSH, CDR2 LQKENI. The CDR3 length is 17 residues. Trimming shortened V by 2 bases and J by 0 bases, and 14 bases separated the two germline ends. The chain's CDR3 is CASSPKSQTHSYNEQFF. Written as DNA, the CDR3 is TGTGCCAGCTCACCAAAGTCCCAGACTCACTCCTACAATGAGCAGTTCTTC.

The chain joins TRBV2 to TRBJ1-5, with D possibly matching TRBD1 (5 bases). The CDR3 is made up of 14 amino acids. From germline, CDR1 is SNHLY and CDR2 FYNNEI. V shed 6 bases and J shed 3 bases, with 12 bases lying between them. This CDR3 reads CASRSGSFNQPQHF. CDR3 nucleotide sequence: TGTGCCAGCAGGTCAGGGTCGTTCAATCAGCCCCAGCATTTT.

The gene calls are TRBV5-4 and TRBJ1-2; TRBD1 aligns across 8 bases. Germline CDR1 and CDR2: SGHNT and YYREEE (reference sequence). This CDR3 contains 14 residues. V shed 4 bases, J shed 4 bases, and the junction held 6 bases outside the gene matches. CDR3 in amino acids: CASSRDRGGYGYTF. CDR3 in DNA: TGTGCCAGCAGCCGCGACAGGGGCGGCTATGGCTACACCTTC.

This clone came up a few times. CDR3 sequence reads: CAWSGPGEEQYF. CDR3 DNA sequence: TGTGCCTGGAGCGGTCCCGGGGAAGAGCAGTACTTC. J is TRBJ2-5 and V is TRBV30, with a weak D call TRBD2 (5 bases). Trimming cost V 3 bases and J 11 bases, with 16 bases left between them. Germline CDR1 and CDR2: GTSNPN and SVGIG (reference sequence). The CDR3 has 12 residues.

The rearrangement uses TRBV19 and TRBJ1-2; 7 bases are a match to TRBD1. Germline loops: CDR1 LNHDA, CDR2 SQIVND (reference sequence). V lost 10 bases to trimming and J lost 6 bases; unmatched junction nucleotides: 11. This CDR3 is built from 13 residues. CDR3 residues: CATYADRSDGYTF. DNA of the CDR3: TGTGCCACCTATGCGGACAGGTCCGATGGCTACACCTTC.

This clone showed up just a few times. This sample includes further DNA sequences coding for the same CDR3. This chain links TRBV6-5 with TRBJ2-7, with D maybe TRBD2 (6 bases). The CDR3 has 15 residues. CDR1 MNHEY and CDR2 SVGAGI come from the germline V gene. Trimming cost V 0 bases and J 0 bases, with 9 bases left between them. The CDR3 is CASSYSGGSSYEQYF. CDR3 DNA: TGTGCCAGCAGTTACTCCGGGGGTAGCTCCTACGAGCAGTACTTC.

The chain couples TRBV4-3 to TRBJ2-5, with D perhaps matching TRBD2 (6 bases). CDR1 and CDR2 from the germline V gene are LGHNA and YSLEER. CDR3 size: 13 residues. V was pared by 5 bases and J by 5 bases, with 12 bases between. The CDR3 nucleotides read TGCGCCAGCAGCGGGCGGGGCGGTGAGACCCAGTACTTC. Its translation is CASSGRGGETQYF.

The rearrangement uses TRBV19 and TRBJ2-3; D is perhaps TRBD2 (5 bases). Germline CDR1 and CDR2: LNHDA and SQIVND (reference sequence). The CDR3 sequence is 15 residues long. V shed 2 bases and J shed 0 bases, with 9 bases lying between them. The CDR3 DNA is TGTGCCAGTAGTATACTGAGCGGTAGCACAGATACGCAGTATTTT. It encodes CASSILSGSTDTQYF.

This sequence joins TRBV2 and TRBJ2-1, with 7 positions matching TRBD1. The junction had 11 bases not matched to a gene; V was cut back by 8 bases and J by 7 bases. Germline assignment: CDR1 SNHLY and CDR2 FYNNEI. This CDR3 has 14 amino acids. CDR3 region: CASLRDSASNEQFF. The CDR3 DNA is TGTGCCAGCCTCCGGGACAGTGCTTCGAATGAGCAGTTCTTC.

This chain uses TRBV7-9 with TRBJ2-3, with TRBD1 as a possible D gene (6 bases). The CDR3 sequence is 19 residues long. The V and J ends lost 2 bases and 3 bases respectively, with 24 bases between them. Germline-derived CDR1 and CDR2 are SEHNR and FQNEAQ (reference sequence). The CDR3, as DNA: TGTGCCAGCAGCTTACCCAGGGGATGGACGTCGGGTACTACAGATACGCAGTATTTT. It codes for CASSLPRGWTSGTTDTQYF. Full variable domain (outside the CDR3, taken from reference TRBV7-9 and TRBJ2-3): DTGVSQNPRHKITKRGQNVTFRCDPISEHNRLYWYRQTLGQGPEFLTYFQNEAQLEKSRLLSDRFSAERPKGSFSTLEIQRTEQGDSAMYLCASSLPRGWTSGTTDTQYFGPGTRLTVL.

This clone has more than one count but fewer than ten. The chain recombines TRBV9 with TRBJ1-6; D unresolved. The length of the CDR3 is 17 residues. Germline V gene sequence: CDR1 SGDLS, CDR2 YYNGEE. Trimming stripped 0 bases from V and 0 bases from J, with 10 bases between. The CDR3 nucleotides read TGTGCCAGCAGCGTAGACGGGAGAAGCTCCTATAATTCACCCCTCCACTTT. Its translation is CASSVDGRSSYNSPLHF.

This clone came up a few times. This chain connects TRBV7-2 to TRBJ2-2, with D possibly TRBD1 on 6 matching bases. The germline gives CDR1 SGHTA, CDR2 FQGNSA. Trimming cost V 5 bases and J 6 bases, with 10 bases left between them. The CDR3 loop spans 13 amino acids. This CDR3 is CASSNRAAGELFF. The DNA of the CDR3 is TGTGCCAGCAGCAACAGGGCTGCCGGGGAGCTGTTTTTT.